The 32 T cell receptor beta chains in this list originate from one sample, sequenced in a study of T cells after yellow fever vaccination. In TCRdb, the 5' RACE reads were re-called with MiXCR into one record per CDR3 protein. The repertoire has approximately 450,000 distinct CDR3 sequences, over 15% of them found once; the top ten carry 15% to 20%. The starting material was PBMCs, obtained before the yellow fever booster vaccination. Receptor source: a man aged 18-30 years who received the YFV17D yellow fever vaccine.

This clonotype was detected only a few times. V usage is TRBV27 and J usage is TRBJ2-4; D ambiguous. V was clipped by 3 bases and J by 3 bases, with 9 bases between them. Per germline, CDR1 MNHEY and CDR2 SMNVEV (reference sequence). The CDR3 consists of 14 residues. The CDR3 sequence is CASSFGYGKNIQYF. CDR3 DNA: TGTGCCAGCAGTTTCGGGTACGGCAAAAACATTCAGTACTTC.

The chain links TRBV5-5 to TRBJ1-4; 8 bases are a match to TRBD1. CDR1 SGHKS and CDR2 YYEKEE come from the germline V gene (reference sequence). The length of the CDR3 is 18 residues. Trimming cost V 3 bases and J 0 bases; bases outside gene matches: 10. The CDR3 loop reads CASSSPRTGLATNEKLFF. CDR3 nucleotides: TGTGCCAGCAGCTCGCCCCGGACAGGGCTTGCAACTAATGAAAAACTGTTTTTT.

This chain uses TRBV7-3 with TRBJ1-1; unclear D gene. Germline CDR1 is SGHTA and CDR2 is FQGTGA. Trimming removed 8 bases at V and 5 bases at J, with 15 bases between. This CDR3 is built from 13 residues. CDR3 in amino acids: CASGVTATTEAFF. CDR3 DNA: TGTGCCAGCGGGGTGACCGCGACAACTGAAGCTTTCTTT.

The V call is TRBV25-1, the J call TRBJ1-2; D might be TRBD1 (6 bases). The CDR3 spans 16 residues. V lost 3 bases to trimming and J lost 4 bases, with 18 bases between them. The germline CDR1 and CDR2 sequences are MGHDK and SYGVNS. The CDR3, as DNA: TGTGCCAGCAGTGATCCGACAGGCCAGATTTCCTATGGCTACACCTTC. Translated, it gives CASSDPTGQISYGYTF.

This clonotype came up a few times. DNA for the CDR3: TGCGCCAGCAGCTTGGCCCCGCCGGGGGAGACCCAGTACTTC. Translating it yields CASSLAPPGETQYF. The V call is TRBV5-1, the J call TRBJ2-5, with D perhaps matching TRBD2 (5 bases). Germline V gene sequence: CDR1 SGHRS, CDR2 YFSETQ. The CDR3 sequence is 14 residues long. V lost 0 bases and J 5 bases, leaving 11 bases between the germline ends. Full variable domain (missing parts from reference TRBV5-1 and TRBJ2-5): KAGVTQTPRYLIKTRGQQVTLSCSPISGHRSVSWYQQTPGQGLQFLFEYFSETQRNKGNFPGRFSGRQFSNSRSEMNVSTLELGDSALYLCASSLAPPGETQYFGPGTRLLVL.

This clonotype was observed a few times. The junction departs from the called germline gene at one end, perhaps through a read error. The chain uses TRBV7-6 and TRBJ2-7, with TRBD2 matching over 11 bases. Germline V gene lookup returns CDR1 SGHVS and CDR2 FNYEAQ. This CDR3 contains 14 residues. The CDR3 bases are TGTGCCAGCAGCTCTAGCGGGGGGTCCTACGATCAGTACTTC. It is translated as CASSSSGGSYDQYF.

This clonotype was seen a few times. CDR3 in amino acids: CASSARDFGANVLTF. In DNA, the CDR3 is TGTGCCAGCAGCGCCAGGGATTTTGGGGCCAACGTCCTGACTTTC. The chain recombines TRBV5-4 with TRBJ2-6; tentatively, D is TRBD1 (5 bases). The CDR3 contains 15 residues. Trimming cost V 4 bases and J 3 bases, with 11 bases left between them. Germline CDR1 and CDR2: SGHNT and YYREEE (reference sequence). Full variable domain (rest looked up from reference TRBV5-4 and TRBJ2-6): ETGVTQSPTHLIKTRGQQVTLRCSSQSGHNTVSWYQQALGQGPQFIFQYYREEENGRGNFPPRFSGLQFPNYSSELNVNALELDDSALYLCASSARDFGANVLTFGAGSRLTVL.

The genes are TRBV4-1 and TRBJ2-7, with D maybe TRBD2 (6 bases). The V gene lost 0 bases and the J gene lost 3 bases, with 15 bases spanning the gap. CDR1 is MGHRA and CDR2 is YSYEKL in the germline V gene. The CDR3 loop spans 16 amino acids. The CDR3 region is CASSQEVGGGNYEQYF. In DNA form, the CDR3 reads TGCGCCAGCAGCCAAGAAGTCGGGGGTGGGAACTACGAGCAGTACTTC.

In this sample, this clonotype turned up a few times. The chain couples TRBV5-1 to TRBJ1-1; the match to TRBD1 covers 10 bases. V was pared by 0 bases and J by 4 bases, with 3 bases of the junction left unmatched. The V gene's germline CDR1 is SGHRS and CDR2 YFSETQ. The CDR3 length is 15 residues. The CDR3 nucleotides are TGCGCCAGCAGCTTGGACCGGGACAGGGGCACTGAAGCTTTCTTT. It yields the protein CASSLDRDRGTEAFF.

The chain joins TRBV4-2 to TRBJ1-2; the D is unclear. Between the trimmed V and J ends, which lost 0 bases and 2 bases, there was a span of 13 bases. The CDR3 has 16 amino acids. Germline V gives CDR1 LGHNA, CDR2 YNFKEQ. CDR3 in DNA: TGTGCCAGCAGCCAAGACGGAGGGTACGGGAACTATGGCTACACCTTC. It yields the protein CASSQDGGYGNYGYTF.

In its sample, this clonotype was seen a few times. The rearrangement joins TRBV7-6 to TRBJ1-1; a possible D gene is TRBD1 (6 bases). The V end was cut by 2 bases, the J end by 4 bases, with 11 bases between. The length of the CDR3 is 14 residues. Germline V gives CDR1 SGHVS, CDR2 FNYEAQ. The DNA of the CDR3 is TGTGCCAGCAGCTTAAGGGCAGGGGCCACTGAAGCTTTCTTT. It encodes CASSLRAGATEAFF.

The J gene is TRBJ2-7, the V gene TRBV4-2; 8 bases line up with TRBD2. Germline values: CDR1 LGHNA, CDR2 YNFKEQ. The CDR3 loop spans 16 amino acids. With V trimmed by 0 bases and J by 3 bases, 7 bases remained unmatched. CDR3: CASSQEVGGGYYEQYF. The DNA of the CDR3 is TGTGCCAGCAGCCAAGAGGTGGGCGGGGGGTACTACGAGCAGTACTTC.

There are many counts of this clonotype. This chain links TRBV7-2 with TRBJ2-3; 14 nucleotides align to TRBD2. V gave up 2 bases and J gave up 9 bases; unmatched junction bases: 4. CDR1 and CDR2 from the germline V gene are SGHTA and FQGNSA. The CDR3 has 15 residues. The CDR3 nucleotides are TGTGCCAGCAGCTTAACGGGACTAGCGGGGGTAACGCAGTATTTT. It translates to CASSLTGLAGVTQYF.

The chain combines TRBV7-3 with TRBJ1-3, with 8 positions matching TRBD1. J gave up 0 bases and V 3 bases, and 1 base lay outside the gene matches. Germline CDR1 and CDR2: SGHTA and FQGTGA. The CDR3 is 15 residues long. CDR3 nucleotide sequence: TGTGCCAGCAGCTTGGACAGGGCCTCTGGAAACACCATATATTTT. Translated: CASSLDRASGNTIYF.

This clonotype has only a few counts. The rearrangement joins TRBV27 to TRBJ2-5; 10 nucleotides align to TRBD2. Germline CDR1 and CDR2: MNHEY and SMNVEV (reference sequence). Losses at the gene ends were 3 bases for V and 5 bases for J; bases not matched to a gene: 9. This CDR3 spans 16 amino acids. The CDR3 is CASSFKRGGLIETQYF. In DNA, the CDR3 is TGTGCCAGCAGTTTTAAGCGGGGGGGTTTGATTGAGACCCAGTACTTC.

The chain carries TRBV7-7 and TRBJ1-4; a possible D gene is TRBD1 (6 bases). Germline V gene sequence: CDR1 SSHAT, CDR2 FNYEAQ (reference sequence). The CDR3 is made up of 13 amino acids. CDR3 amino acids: CASSRDIREKLFF. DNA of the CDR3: TGTGCTAGCTCCCGGGACATTCGGGAAAAACTGTTTTTT.

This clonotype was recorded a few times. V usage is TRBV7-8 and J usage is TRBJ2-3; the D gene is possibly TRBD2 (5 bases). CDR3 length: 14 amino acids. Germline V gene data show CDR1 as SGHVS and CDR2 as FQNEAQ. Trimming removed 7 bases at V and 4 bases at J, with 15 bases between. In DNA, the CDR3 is TGTGCCAGCACCTTCGGGGATTGGCCAGATACGCAGTATTTT. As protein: CASTFGDWPDTQYF.

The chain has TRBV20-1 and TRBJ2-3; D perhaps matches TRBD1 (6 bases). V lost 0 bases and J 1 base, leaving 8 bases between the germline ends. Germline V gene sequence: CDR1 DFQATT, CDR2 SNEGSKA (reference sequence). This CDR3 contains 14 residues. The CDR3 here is CSARDHRGTDTQYF. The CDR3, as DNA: TGCAGTGCTAGAGATCACAGGGGCACAGATACGCAGTATTTT.

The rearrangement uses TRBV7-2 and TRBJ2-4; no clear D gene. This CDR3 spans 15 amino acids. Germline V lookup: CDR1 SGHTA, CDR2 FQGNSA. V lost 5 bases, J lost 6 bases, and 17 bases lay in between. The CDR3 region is CASSPMVGSGNIQYF. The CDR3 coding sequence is TGTGCCAGCAGCCCCATGGTGGGCTCCGGAAACATTCAGTACTTC.

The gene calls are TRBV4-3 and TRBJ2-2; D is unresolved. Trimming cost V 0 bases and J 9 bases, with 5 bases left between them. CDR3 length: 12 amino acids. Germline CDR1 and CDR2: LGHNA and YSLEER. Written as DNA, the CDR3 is TGCGCCAGCAGCCAAGATAACAGGGAGCTGTTTTTT. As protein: CASSQDNRELFF.

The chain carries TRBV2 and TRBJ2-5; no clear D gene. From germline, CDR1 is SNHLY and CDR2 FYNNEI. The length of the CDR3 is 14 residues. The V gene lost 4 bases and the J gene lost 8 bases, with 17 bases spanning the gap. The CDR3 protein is CASSVYGQKGTQYF. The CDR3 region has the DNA TGTGCCAGCAGTGTGTACGGCCAAAAAGGCACCCAGTACTTC.

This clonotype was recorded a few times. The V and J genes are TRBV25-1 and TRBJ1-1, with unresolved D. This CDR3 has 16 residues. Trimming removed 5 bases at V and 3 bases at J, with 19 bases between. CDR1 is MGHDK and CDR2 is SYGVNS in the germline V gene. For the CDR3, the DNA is TGTGCCAGCAGTTTAACCCGGCGGGGTATCTACACTGAAGCTTTCTTT. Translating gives CASSLTRRGIYTEAFF.

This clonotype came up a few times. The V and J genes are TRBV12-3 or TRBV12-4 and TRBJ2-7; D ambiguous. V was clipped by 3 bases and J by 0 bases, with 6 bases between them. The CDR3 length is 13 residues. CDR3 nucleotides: TGTGCCAGCAGTTTCGGGCCCTCCTACGAGCAGTACTTC. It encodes CASSFGPSYEQYF.

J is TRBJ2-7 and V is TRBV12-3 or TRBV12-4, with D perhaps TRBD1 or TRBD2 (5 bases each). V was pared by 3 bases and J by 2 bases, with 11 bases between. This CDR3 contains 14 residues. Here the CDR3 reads CASSLGPVTYEQYF. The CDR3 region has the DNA TGTGCCAGCAGTTTGGGACCGGTGACCTACGAGCAGTACTTC.

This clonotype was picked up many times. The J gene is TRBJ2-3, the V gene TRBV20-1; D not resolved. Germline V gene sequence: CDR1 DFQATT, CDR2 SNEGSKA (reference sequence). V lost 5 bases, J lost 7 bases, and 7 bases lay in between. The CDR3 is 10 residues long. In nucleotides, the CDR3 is TGCAGTGCTCCTCGGTATACGCAGTATTTT. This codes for CSAPRYTQYF.

The CDR3 region is CASSYRASGRTGELFF. CDR3 in DNA: TGTGCCAGCAGTTACCGGGCTAGCGGGAGAACCGGGGAGCTGTTTTTT. This chain links TRBV6-2 or TRBV6-3 with TRBJ2-2; 10 nucleotides line up with TRBD2. V gave up 2 bases and J gave up 5 bases; unmatched junction bases: 5. This CDR3 spans 16 amino acids. Germline V lookup: CDR1 MNHEY, CDR2 SVGEGT.

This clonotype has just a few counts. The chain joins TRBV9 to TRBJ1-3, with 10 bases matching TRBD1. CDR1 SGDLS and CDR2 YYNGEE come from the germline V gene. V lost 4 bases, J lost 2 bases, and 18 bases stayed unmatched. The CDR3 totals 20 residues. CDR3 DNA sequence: TGTGCCAGCAGCCCCCGGCTGACAGGGGGCGATAGCCCAACTGGAAACACCATATATTTT. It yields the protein CASSPRLTGGDSPTGNTIYF. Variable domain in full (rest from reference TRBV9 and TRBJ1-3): DSGVTQTPKHLITATGQRVTLRCSPRSGDLSVYWYQQSLDQGLQFLIQYYNGEERAKGNILERFSAQQFPDLHSELNLSSLELGDSALYFCASSPRLTGGDSPTGNTIYFGEGSWLTVV.

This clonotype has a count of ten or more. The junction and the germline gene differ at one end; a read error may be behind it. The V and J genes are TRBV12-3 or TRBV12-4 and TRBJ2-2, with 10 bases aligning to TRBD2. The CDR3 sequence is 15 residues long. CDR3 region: CASSLAGGNTGELFF. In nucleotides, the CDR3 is TGTGCCAGCAGCTTAGCGGGGGGGAACACCGGGGAGCTGTTTTTT.

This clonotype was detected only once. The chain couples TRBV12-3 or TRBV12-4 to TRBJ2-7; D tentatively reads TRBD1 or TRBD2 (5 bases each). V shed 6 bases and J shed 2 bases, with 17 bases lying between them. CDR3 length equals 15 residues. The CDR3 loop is CASSPGPPLAYEQYV. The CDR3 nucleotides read TGTGCCAGCAGCCCGGGACCCCCTCTGGCCTACGAGCAGTACGTC.

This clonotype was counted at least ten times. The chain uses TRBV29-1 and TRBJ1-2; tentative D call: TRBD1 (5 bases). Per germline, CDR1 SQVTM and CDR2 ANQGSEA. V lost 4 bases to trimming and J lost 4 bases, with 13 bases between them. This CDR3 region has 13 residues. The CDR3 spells CSVGSETVYGYTF. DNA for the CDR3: TGCAGCGTTGGATCGGAGACAGTCTATGGCTACACCTTC.

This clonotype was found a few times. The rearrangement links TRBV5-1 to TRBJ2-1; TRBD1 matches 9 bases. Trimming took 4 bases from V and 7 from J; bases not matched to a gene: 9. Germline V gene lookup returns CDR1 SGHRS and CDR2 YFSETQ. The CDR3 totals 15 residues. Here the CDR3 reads CASSVWTGEVNEQFF. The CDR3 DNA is TGCGCCAGCAGCGTATGGACAGGGGAGGTGAATGAGCAGTTCTTC.

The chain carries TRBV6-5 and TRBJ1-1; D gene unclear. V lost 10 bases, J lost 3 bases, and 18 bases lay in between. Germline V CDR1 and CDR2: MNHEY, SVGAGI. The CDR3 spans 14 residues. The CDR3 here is CATHSSRGYTEAFF. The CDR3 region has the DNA TGTGCCACCCATTCCAGTCGGGGATACACTGAAGCTTTCTTT.